Described below is a single TCR beta chain sequence and its context. The sample is drawn from a study of blood T cell repertoires in COVID-19. Repertoires were generated with immunoSEQ multiplex PCR, while TCRdb's copy carries only in-frame clones and drops some. The data contain fewer than 250,000 clones, around 80% of them singletons. The sequencing sample was made of peripheral blood. The sequence was collected from a human donor in a cohort sampled during active COVID-19.

Here the CDR3 DNA reads TGCGCCAGCAGCCAGGGACAGGGCTATGGCTACACCTTC. Its translation is CASSQGQGYGYTF. The V call is TRBV4-1, the J call TRBJ1-2; 9 nucleotides match TRBD1. The germline V gene encodes CDR1 MGHRA and CDR2 YSYEKL. This CDR3 has 13 amino acids. Germline trimming cut 3 bases from V and 4 bases from J; bases unmatched to any gene: 0.